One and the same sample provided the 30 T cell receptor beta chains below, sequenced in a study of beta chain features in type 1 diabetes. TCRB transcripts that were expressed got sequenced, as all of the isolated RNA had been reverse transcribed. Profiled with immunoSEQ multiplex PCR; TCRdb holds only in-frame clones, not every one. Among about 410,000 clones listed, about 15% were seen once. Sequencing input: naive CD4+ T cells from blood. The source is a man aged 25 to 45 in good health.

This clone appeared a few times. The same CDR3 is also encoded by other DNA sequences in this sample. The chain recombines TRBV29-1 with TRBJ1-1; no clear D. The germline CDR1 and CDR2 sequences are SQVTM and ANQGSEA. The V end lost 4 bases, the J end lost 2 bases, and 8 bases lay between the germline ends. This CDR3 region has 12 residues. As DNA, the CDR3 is TGCAGCGTTGCAGGATTCAACACTGAAGCTTTCTTT. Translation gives CSVAGFNTEAFF.

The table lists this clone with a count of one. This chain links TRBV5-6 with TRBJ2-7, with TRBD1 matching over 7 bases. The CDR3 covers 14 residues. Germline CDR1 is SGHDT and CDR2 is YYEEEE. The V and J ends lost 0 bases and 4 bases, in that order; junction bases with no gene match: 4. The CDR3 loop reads CASSLDRGWYEQYF. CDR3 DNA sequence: TGTGCCAGCAGCTTGGACAGGGGCTGGTACGAGCAGTACTTC.

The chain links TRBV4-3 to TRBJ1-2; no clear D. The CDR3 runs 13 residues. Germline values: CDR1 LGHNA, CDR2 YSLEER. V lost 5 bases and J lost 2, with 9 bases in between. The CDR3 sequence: CASSTRVNYGYTF. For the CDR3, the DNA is TGCGCCAGCAGCACTAGGGTAAACTATGGCTACACCTTC.

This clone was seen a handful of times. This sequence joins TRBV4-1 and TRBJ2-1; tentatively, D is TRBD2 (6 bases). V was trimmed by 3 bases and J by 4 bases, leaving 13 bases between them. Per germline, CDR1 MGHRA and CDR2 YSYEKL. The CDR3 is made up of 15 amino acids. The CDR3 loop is CASSQRDSGYNEQFF. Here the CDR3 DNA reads TGCGCCAGCAGCCAGAGGGACTCCGGATACAATGAGCAGTTCTTC.

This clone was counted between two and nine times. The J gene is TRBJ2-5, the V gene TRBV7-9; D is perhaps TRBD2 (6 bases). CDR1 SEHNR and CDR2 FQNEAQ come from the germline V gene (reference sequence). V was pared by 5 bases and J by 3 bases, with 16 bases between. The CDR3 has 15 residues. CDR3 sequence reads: CASSHRGSGEETQYF. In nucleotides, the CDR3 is TGTGCCAGCAGCCACAGAGGTAGCGGAGAAGAGACCCAGTACTTC. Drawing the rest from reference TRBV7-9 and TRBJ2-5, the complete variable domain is DTGVSQNPRHKITKRGQNVTFRCDPISEHNRLYWYRQTLGQGPEFLTYFQNEAQLEKSRLLSDRFSAERPKGSFSTLEIQRTEQGDSAMYLCASSHRGSGEETQYFGPGTRLLVL.

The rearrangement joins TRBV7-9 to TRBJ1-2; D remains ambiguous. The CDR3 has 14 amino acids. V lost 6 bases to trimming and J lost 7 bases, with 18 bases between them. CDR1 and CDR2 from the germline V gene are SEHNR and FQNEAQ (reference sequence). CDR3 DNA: TGTGCCAGCAGTTCTGACACCCTGACGGGTGGCTACACCTTC. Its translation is CASSSDTLTGGYTF.

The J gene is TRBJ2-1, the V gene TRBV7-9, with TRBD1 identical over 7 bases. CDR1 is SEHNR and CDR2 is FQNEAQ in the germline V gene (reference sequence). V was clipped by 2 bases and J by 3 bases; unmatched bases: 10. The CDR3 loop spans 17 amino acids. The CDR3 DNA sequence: TGTGCCAGCAGCTTAACCCAGTACAGGGGCCACTACAATGAGCAGTTCTTC. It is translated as CASSLTQYRGHYNEQFF.

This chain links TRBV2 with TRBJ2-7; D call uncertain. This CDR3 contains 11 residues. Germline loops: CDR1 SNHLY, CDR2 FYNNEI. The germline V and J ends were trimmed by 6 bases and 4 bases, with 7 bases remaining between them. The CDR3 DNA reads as TGTGCCAGCAGGGGAATATACGAGCAGTACTTC. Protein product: CASRGIYEQYF.

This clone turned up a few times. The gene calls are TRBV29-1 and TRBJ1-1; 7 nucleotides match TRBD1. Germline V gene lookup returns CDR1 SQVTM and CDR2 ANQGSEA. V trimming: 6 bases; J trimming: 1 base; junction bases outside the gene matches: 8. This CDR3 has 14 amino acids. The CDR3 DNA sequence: TGCAGCGTGAACAGGGGAGGGCGGAACACTGAAGCTTTCTTT. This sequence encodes CSVNRGGRNTEAFF. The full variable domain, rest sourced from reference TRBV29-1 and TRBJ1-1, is SAVISQKPSRDICQRGTSLTIQCQVDSQVTMMFWYRQQPGQSLTLIATANQGSEATYESGFVIDKFPISRPNLTFSTLTVSNMSPEDSSIYLCSVNRGGRNTEAFFGQGTRLTVV.

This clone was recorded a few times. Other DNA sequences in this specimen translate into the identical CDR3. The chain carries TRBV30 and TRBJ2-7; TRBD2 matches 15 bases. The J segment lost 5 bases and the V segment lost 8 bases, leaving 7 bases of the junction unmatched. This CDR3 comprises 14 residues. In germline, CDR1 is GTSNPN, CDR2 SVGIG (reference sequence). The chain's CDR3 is CARTSGRAGHEQYV. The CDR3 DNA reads TGTGCCCGGACTAGCGGGAGGGCGGGTCACGAGCAGTACGTC.

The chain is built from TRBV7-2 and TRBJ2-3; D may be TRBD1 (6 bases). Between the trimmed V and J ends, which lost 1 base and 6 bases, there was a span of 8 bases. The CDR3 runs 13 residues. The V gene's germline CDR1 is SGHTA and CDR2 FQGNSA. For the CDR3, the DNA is TGTGCCAGCAGCTTAGGGGGGCTGGATACGCAGTATTTT. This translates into CASSLGGLDTQYF.

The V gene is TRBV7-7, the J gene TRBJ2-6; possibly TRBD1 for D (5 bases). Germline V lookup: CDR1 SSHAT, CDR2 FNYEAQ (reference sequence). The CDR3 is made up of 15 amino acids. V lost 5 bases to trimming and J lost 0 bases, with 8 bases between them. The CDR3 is CASSLDSSGANVLTF. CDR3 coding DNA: TGTGCCAGCAGCCTCGACAGCTCTGGGGCCAACGTCCTGACTTTC.

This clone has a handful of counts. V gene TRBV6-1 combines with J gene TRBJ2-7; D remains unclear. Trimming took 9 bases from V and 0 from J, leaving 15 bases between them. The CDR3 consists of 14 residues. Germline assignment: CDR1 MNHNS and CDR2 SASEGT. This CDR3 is CARRTVRSSYEQYV. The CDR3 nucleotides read TGTGCCAGGAGGACGGTTCGGAGCTCCTACGAGCAGTACGTC.

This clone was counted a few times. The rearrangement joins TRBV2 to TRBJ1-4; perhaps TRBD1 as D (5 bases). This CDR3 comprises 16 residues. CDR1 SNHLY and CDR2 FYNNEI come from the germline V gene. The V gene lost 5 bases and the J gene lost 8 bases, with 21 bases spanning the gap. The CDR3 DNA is TGTGCCAGCAGTCTTTCTCCGGGACGGGCTGTGGAAAAACTGTTTTTT. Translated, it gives CASSLSPGRAVEKLFF.

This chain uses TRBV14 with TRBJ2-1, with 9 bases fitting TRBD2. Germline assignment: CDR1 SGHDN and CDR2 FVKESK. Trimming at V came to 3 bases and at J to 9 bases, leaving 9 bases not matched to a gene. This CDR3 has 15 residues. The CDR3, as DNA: TGTGCCAGCAGCCAGACAGCGGGGGGCTACGGTGAGCAGTTCTTC. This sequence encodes CASSQTAGGYGEQFF.

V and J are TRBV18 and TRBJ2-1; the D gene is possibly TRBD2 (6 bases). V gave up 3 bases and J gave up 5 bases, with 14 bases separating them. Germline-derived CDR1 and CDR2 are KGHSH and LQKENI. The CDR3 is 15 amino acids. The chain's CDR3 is CASSPGWDSHNEQFF. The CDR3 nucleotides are TGTGCCAGCTCACCGGGTTGGGACTCACACAATGAGCAGTTCTTC.

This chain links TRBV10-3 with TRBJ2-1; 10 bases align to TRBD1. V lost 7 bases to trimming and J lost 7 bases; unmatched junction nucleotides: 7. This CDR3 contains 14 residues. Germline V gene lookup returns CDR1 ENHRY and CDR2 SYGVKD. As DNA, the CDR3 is TGTGCCATCACGAGACAGGGGGCGAGGAATGAGCAGTTCTTC. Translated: CAITRQGARNEQFF.

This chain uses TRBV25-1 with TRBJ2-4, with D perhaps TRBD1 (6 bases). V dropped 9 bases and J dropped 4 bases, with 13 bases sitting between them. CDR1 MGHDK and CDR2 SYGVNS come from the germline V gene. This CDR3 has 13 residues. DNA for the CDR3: TGTGCCAGAAAACACAGGGAAAAAAACATTCAGTACTTC. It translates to CARKHREKNIQYF. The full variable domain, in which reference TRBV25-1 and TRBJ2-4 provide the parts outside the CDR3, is EADIYQTPRYLVIGTGKKITLECSQTMGHDKMYWYQQDPGMELHLIHYSYGVNSTEKGDLSSESTVSRIRTEHFPLTLESARPSHTSQYLCARKHREKNIQYFGAGTRLSVL.

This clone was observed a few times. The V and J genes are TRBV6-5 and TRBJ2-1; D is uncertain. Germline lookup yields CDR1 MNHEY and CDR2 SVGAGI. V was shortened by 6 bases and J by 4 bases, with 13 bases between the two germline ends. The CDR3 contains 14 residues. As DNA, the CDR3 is TGTGCCAGCAGGGAAGGGTACGATTACAATGAGCAGTTCTTC. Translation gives CASREGYDYNEQFF.

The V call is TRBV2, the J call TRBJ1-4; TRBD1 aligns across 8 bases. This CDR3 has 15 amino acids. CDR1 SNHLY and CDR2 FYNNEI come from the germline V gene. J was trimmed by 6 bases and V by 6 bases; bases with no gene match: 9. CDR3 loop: CASSPRDRIDEKLFF. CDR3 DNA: TGTGCCAGCAGCCCCCGGGACAGGATTGATGAAAAACTGTTTTTT.

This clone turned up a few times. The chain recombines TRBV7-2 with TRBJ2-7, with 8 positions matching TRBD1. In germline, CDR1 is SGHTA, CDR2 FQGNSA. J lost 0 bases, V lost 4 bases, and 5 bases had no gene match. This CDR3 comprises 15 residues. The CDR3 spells CASSWGQASSYEQYF. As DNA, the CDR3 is TGTGCCAGCAGCTGGGGACAGGCTAGCTCCTACGAGCAGTACTTC.

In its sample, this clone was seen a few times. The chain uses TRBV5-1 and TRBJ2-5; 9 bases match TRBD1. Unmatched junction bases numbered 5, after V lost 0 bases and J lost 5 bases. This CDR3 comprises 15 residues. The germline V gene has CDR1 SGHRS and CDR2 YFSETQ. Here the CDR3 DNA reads TGCGCCAGCAGCTTGGGGACAGGGGCATTGGAGACCCAGTACTTC. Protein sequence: CASSLGTGALETQYF.

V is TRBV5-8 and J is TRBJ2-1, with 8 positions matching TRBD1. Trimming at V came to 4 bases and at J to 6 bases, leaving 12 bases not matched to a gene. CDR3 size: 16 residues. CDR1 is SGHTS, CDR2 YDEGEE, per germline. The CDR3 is CASSERQGWGSNEQFF. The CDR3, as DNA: TGTGCCAGCAGCGAGAGACAGGGGTGGGGTAGCAATGAGCAGTTCTTC.

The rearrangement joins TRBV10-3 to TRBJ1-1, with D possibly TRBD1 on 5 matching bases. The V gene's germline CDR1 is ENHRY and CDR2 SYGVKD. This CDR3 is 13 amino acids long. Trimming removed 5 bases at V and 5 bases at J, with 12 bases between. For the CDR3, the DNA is TGTGCCATCAGTACCTTGGCAGGGACTGAAGCTTTCTTT. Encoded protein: CAISTLAGTEAFF.

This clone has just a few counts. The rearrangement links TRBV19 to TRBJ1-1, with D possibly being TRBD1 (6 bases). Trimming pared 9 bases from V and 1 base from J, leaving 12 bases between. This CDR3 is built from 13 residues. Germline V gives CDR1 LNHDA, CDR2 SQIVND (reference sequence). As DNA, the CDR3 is TGTGCCAGCGCGCAGGGGCCGAACACTGAAGCTTTCTTT. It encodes CASAQGPNTEAFF.

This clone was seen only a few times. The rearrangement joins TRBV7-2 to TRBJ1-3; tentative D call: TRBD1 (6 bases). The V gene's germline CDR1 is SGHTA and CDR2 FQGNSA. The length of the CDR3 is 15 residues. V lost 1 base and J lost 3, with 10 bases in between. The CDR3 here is CASSLVTGSGNTIYF. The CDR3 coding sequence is TGTGCCAGCAGCTTAGTTACAGGGAGTGGAAACACCATATATTTT.

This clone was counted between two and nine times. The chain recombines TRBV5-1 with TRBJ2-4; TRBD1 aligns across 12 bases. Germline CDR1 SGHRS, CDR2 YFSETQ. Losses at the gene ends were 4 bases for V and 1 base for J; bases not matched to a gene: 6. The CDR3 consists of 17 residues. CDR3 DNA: TGCGCCAGCAGCCCGGGACAGGGGGCGCGGGCCAAAAACATTCAGTACTTC. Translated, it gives CASSPGQGARAKNIQYF.

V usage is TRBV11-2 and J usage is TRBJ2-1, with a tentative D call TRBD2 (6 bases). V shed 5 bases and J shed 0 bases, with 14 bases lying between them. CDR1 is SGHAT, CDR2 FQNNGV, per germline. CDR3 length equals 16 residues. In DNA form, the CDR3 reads TGTGCCAGCAGCCCCCCCTTCGGGAGCTCCTACAATGAGCAGTTCTTC. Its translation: CASSPPFGSSYNEQFF.

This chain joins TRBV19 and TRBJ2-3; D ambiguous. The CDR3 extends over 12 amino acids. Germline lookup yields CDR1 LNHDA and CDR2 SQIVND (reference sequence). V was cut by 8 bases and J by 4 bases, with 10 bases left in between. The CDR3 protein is CASGNSADTQYF. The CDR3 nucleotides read TGTGCCAGTGGAAATTCGGCAGATACGCAGTATTTT.

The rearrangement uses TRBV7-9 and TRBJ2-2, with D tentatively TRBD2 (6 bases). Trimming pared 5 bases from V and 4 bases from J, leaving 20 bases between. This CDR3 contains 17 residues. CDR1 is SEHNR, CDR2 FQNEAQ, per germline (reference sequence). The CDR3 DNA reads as TGTGCCAGCAGCCGAACGGAGATAGCGGTAATCACCGGGGAGCTGTTTTTT. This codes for CASSRTEIAVITGELFF.